The 17 T cell receptor beta chains listed next were all sequenced from one sample in a study of cytomegalovirus exposure and HLA in healthy donors. PCR amplification relied on 60 Vbeta primers (plus 13 Jbeta primers). Assay used: immunoSEQ multiplex PCR; TCRdb lists only in-frame clones, some missing. The sample contains some 120,000 clones, 8% to 10% of which appear only once. Sequencing used PBMCs. The receptors shown here come from a man aged 25-40 years in good health and CMV-seronegative.

Concerning this clone: A junction end diverges from the germline sequence, so it may reflect a read error. This chain uses TRBV5-1 with TRBJ2-7; maybe TRBD2 (6 bases). Germline assignment: CDR1 SGHRS and CDR2 YFSETQ. The CDR3 is 15 amino acids. CDR3 in DNA: TGCGCCGGCAGCTTGGGTAATAGCGGCCCCCACGAGCAGTACTTC. Translation gives CAGSLGNSGPHEQYF.

This chain joins TRBV5-1 and TRBJ1-1, with TRBD1 matching 8 bases. J gave up 1 base and V 0 bases, and 2 bases lay outside the gene matches. The CDR3 contains 15 residues. CDR1 is SGHRS and CDR2 is YFSETQ in the germline V gene. The CDR3 DNA reads as TGCGCCAGCAGCTTGGATGGACAGGGGAACACTGAAGCTTTCTTT. Amino acid sequence: CASSLDGQGNTEAFF.

This clone was found a few times. The CDR3, as DNA: TGTGCCAGCAGTCTAGCGGGATATGAGCAGTTCTTC. It codes for CASSLAGYEQFF. The chain is built from TRBV5-4 and TRBJ2-1; TRBD2 matches at 9 bases. From germline, CDR1 is SGHNT and CDR2 YYREEE (reference sequence). The CDR3 runs 12 residues. Trimming cost V 5 bases and J 8 bases; bases outside gene matches: 2.

This chain links TRBV5-1 with TRBJ2-7; TRBD1 matches at 11 bases. Trimming cost V 1 base and J 3 bases; bases outside gene matches: 9. Germline V gene lookup returns CDR1 SGHRS and CDR2 YFSETQ. This CDR3 spans 17 amino acids. The CDR3 here is CASSLPRDRGSHYEQYF. The CDR3 DNA reads TGCGCCAGCAGCTTGCCCCGGGACAGGGGGTCCCACTACGAGCAGTACTTC.

This clone appeared a few times. The rearrangement links TRBV5-6 to TRBJ2-3; 7 nucleotides agree with TRBD2. This CDR3 is 12 amino acids long. V was pared by 3 bases and J by 9 bases, with 4 bases of the junction left unmatched. The V gene's germline CDR1 is SGHDT and CDR2 YYEEEE. The CDR3 reads CASSWGAGTQYF. The CDR3 DNA reads as TGTGCCAGCAGCTGGGGAGCGGGAACGCAGTATTTT.

This clone was detected a few times. The CDR3 DNA follows: TGTGCCAGCAGCTTAGGGGCAGGGGGGACCCAGTACTTC. This codes for CASSLGAGGTQYF. The rearrangement uses TRBV7-2 and TRBJ2-5, with 7 bases that match TRBD1. Unmatched junction bases numbered 3, after V lost 1 base and J lost 7 bases. This CDR3 spans 13 amino acids. The V gene's germline CDR1 is SGHTA and CDR2 FQGNSA. The full variable domain, in which reference TRBV7-2 and TRBJ2-5 provide the parts outside the CDR3, is GAGVSQSPSNKVTEKGKDVELRCDPISGHTALYWYRQSLGQGLEFLIYFQGNSAPDKSGLPSDRFSAERTGGSVSTLTIQRTQQEDSAVYLCASSLGAGGTQYFGPGTRLLVL.

This clone was found a few times. This chain uses TRBV4-2 with TRBJ2-1; D not resolved. Trimming removed 3 bases at V and 7 bases at J, with 7 bases between. Germline CDR1 and CDR2: LGHNA and YNFKEQ. The CDR3 runs 12 residues. In nucleotides, the CDR3 is TGTGCCAGCAGCCAGAGTAGTAATGAGCAGTTCTTC. Translated, it gives CASSQSSNEQFF.

Only a few counts were recorded for this clone. The rearrangement links TRBV4-1 to TRBJ2-5; the match to TRBD1 covers 8 bases. The CDR3 is made up of 16 amino acids. J was trimmed by 5 bases and V by 1 base; bases with no gene match: 9. CDR1 is MGHRA, CDR2 YSYEKL, per germline. The CDR3 region is CASSQVGGQAGETQYF. CDR3 DNA: TGCGCCAGCAGCCAAGTTGGGGGACAGGCAGGGGAGACCCAGTACTTC.

Of note for this clone: At one boundary the junction diverges from the germline segment, which might be a read error. Other nucleotide sequences from this sample produce the same CDR3. The chain employs TRBV4-3 and TRBJ2-5; 7 positions match TRBD1. Germline CDR1 LGHNA, CDR2 YSLEER. The CDR3 is 17 residues long. The CDR3 spells CASSQDLPRGSQETQYF. In nucleotides, the CDR3 is TGCGCCAGTAGCCAAGACCTGCCCAGGGGGTCCCAAGAGACCCAGTACTTC.

In its sample, this clone was seen a few times. This chain joins TRBV5-1 and TRBJ2-5; maybe TRBD1 (5 bases). The germline V and J ends were trimmed by 5 bases and 0 bases, with 11 bases remaining between them. CDR3 size: 14 residues. Germline values: CDR1 SGHRS, CDR2 YFSETQ. This chain's CDR3 is CASRVYRNQETQYF. The CDR3 coding sequence is TGCGCCAGCAGGGTTTACAGGAACCAAGAGACCCAGTACTTC.

This clone was detected a few times. V usage is TRBV20-1 and J usage is TRBJ1-2; D unclear. The V and J ends lost 6 bases and 4 bases respectively, with 9 bases between them. Germline V CDR1 and CDR2: DFQATT, SNEGSKA (reference sequence). The length of the CDR3 is 11 residues. Written as DNA, the CDR3 is TGCAGTGCCCCCGGGGTCTATGGCTACACCTTC. It yields the protein CSAPGVYGYTF.

This clone was detected only a few times. CDR3 protein: CASRQGDTEAFF. The CDR3 coding sequence is TGTGCCAGTAGACAGGGGGACACTGAAGCTTTCTTT. This chain connects TRBV19 to TRBJ1-1; 8 positions agree with TRBD1. The germline V gene encodes CDR1 LNHDA and CDR2 SQIVND (reference sequence). The CDR3 has 12 amino acids. The junction had 0 bases not matched to a gene; V was cut back by 6 bases and J by 3 bases.

This clone appeared a few times. This chain connects TRBV7-3 to TRBJ2-2, with D possibly being TRBD2 (6 bases). Germline V gene data show CDR1 as SGHTA and CDR2 as FQGTGA. The germline V and J ends were trimmed by 4 bases and 2 bases, with 8 bases remaining between them. The CDR3 extends over 14 amino acids. The CDR3 DNA follows: TGTGCCAGCAGCTCGGGGGTTAACACCGGGGAGCTGTTTTTT. This sequence encodes CASSSGVNTGELFF.

This clone turned up a few times. J is TRBJ2-3 and V is TRBV5-6; 9 nucleotides line up with TRBD2. The germline gives CDR1 SGHDT, CDR2 YYEEEE. The V and J ends lost 4 bases and 2 bases, in that order; junction bases with no gene match: 8. The CDR3 sequence is 16 residues long. The DNA for the CDR3 is TGTGCCAGCAGCCTCGTTTCTAGCGGGGTCACAGATACGCAGTATTTT. Protein product: CASSLVSSGVTDTQYF.

The chain is built from TRBV5-1 and TRBJ2-7; the match to TRBD2 covers 8 bases. Germline lookup yields CDR1 SGHRS and CDR2 YFSETQ. Trimming removed 4 bases from V and 6 bases from J; junction bases left unmatched: 6. This CDR3 is 13 amino acids long. In nucleotides, the CDR3 is TGCGCCAGCAGCCCGGGAGGGGTCTCCGAGCAGTACTTC. This encodes CASSPGGVSEQYF.

This clone was seen a handful of times. The chain has TRBV10-3 and TRBJ1-5, with TRBD1 as a possible D gene (5 bases). The CDR3 has 13 amino acids. The ends were cut back, 6 bases at V and 8 bases at J, with 14 bases in the middle. Germline CDR1 is ENHRY and CDR2 is SYGVKD. The CDR3 DNA is TGTGCCATCAGCGGACATTCCGAGGAGCCCCAGCATTTT. It specifies CAISGHSEEPQHF.

The V gene is TRBV21-1, the J gene TRBJ2-3; the table's TRBD2 call for D was not verified on the DNA. TRBV21-1 is noted as a pseudogene. The CDR3 has 18 residues. The CDR3 bases are TGTGCCAGCAGCAAGGGACTTTCGGCTAGCGGGGGGCACGATACGCAGTATTTT. It specifies CASSKGLSASGGHDTQYF.